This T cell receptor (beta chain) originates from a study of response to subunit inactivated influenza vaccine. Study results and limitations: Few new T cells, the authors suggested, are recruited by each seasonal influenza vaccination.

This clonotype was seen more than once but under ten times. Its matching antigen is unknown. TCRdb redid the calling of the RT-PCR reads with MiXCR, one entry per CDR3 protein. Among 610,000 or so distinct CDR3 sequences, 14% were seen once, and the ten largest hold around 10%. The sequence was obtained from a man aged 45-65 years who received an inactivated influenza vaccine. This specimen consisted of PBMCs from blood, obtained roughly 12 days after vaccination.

The CDR3, as DNA: TGCGCCAGCAGGCAAAGACAGGGTGGAACTGAAGCTTTCTTT. Encoded protein: CASRQRQGGTEAFF. This chain links TRBV5-1 with TRBJ1-1; 7 nucleotides match TRBD1. Losses at the gene ends were 5 bases for V and 5 bases for J; bases not matched to a gene: 9. In germline, CDR1 is SGHRS, CDR2 YFSETQ. This CDR3 has 14 residues.